These T cell receptor beta chains were read from a single sample in a study of B cell selection in AIRE deficiency. Libraries were prepared by immunoSEQ multiplex PCR; TCRdb keeps only in-frame clonotypes and omits some of them. The sample has over 20,000 clones, about 90% seen once; the top ten hold around 1.1%. Material: CD4+CD25+ Tregs sorted from PBMCs. The receptors were gathered from a human donor in good health. CDR3s include the opening cysteine and the closing phenylalanine or tryptophan. D genes are given only for firm matches. Clone size is given for some rows only: seen once, a few or many times, or a class if the clone is expanded.

v_gene: TRBV30; d_gene: NA; j_gene: TRBJ2-1; abundance: NA; CDR3aa: CAWRKIQTGYNEQFF; CDR3nt: TGTGCCTGGAGGAAGATACAGACCGGCTACAATGAGCAGTTCTTC
v_gene: TRBV7-4; d_gene: NA; j_gene: TRBJ1-5; abundance: once; CDR3aa: CASSLEGSGHHPPNQPQHF; CDR3nt: TGTGCCAGCAGCTTAGAGGGGTCCGGACATCATCCTCCTAATCAGCCCCAGCATTTT
v_gene: TRBV7-9; d_gene: TRBD2; j_gene: TRBJ2-3; abundance: NA; CDR3aa: CASSVTSGGASDTDTQYF; CDR3nt: TGTGCCAGCAGCGTGACTAGCGGGGGGGCGTCTGACACAGATACGCAGTATTTT
v_gene: TRBV19; d_gene: NA; j_gene: TRBJ1-1; abundance: NA; CDR3aa: CASSPKGGTEAFF; CDR3nt: TGTGCCAGTAGTCCGAAGGGCGGCACTGAAGCTTTCTTT
v_gene: TRBV19; d_gene: TRBD2; j_gene: TRBJ2-1; abundance: NA; CDR3aa: CASSIGLAGAKQFF; CDR3nt: TGTGCCAGTAGTATCGGGCTAGCGGGGGCTAAGCAGTTCTTC
v_gene: TRBV7-3; d_gene: NA; j_gene: TRBJ2-5; abundance: few; CDR3aa: CASSLKGVQETQYF; CDR3nt: TGTGCCAGCAGCTTAAAAGGGGTCCAAGAGACCCAGTACTTC
v_gene: TRBV5-1; d_gene: NA; j_gene: TRBJ1-6; abundance: NA; CDR3aa: CASRRAGENNSPLHF; CDR3nt: TGCGCCAGCAGGCGTGCAGGAGAGAATAATTCACCCCTCCACTTT
v_gene: TRBV5-6; d_gene: TRBD1; j_gene: TRBJ2-7; abundance: once; CDR3aa: CASSLGGQGAHEQYF; CDR3nt: TGTGCCAGCAGCTTGGGGGGACAGGGGGCCCACGAGCAGTACTTC
v_gene: TRBV5-1; d_gene: NA; j_gene: TRBJ2-7; abundance: few; CDR3aa: CASSNGGRGRDHEQYF; CDR3nt: TGCGCCAGCAGCAACGGGGGACGGGGCAGGGACCACGAGCAGTACTTC
v_gene: TRBV27; d_gene: TRBD1; j_gene: TRBJ2-5; abundance: NA; CDR3aa: CASSARTGGLVTQYF; CDR3nt: TGTGCCAGCAGTGCGCGGACAGGGGGATTGGTGACCCAGTACTTC
v_gene: TRBV2; d_gene: NA; j_gene: TRBJ2-7; abundance: once; CDR3aa: CASSVMVALYEQYF; CDR3nt: TGTGCCAGCAGTGTTATGGTAGCTCTCTACGAGCAGTACTTC
v_gene: TRBV7-2; d_gene: NA; j_gene: TRBJ1-2; abundance: NA; CDR3aa: CASSLASGNYGYTF; CDR3nt: TGTGCCAGCAGCTTAGCGTCTGGAAACTATGGCTACACCTTC
v_gene: TRBV19; d_gene: NA; j_gene: TRBJ1-3; abundance: NA; CDR3aa: CASSIGRMIGNTIYF; CDR3nt: TGTGCCAGTAGTATAGGACGGATGATTGGAAACACCATATATTTT
v_gene: TRBV21-1; d_gene: NA; j_gene: TRBJ1-2; abundance: NA; CDR3aa: CASSKLGTGPYGYTF; CDR3nt: TGTGCCAGCAGCAAACTAGGGACAGGGCCCTATGGCTACACCTTC
v_gene: TRBV6-6; d_gene: NA; j_gene: TRBJ1-5; abundance: NA; CDR3aa: CASTLGGVNQPQHF; CDR3nt: TGTGCCAGCACCCTAGGAGGGGTGAATCAGCCCCAGCATTTT
v_gene: TRBV18; d_gene: NA; j_gene: TRBJ2-1; abundance: NA; CDR3aa: CASSPQWEQFF; CDR3nt: TGTGCCAGCTCACCCCAATGGGAGCAGTTCTTC
v_gene: TRBV7-3; d_gene: TRBD1; j_gene: TRBJ1-1; abundance: NA; CDR3aa: CASSTSQGGTEAFF; CDR3nt: TGTGCCAGCAGCACATCGCAGGGGGGCACTGAAGCTTTCTTT
v_gene: TRBV2; d_gene: TRBD1; j_gene: TRBJ1-4; abundance: NA; CDR3aa: CASRGQGTTNEKLFF; CDR3nt: TGTGCCAGCAGGGGACAGGGGACAACTAATGAAAAACTGTTTTTT
v_gene: TRBV14; d_gene: NA; j_gene: TRBJ2-5; abundance: NA; CDR3aa: CASSQQNQETQYF; CDR3nt: TGTGCCAGCAGCCAACAGAACCAAGAGACCCAGTACTTC
v_gene: TRBV7-9; d_gene: TRBD1; j_gene: TRBJ2-5; abundance: NA; CDR3aa: CASSLGTGLPETQYF; CDR3nt: TGTGCCAGCAGCTTAGGGACAGGGCTCCCAGAGACCCAGTACTTC
v_gene: TRBV15; d_gene: TRBD1; j_gene: TRBJ2-5; abundance: NA; CDR3aa: CATSRQGVSETQYF; CDR3nt: TGTGCCACCAGCAGACAGGGGGTCTCAGAGACCCAGTACTTC
v_gene: TRBV10-3; d_gene: TRBD1; j_gene: TRBJ2-3; abundance: few; CDR3aa: CAISETLQQGSGTDTQYF; CDR3nt: TGTGCCATCAGTGAGACCCTTCAACAGGGGTCTGGCACAGATACGCAGTATTTT
v_gene: TRBV11-2; d_gene: TRBD1; j_gene: TRBJ2-1; abundance: NA; CDR3aa: CASSLGTVTNEQFF; CDR3nt: TGTGCCAGCAGCCTAGGGACAGTAACCAATGAGCAGTTCTTC
v_gene: TRBV27; d_gene: NA; j_gene: TRBJ2-7; abundance: NA; CDR3aa: CASSLAGLQSIEQYF; CDR3nt: TGTGCCAGCAGCTTGGCGGGGCTCCAGAGCATCGAGCAGTACTTC
v_gene: TRBV5-8; d_gene: TRBD2; j_gene: TRBJ2-5; abundance: once; CDR3aa: CASSLPAGGAETQYF; CDR3nt: TGTGCCAGCAGCTTGCCAGCGGGGGGGGCGGAGACCCAGTACTTC
v_gene: TRBV11-3; d_gene: NA; j_gene: TRBJ1-6; abundance: few; CDR3aa: CASSSGGGGSPLHF; CDR3nt: TGTGCCAGCAGCTCCGGCGGAGGGGGTTCACCCCTCCACTTT
v_gene: TRBV2; d_gene: NA; j_gene: TRBJ1-2; abundance: NA; CDR3aa: CASSETAYGYTF; CDR3nt: TGTGCCAGCAGTGAAACAGCCTATGGCTACACCTTC
v_gene: TRBV5-4; d_gene: TRBD1; j_gene: TRBJ1-2; abundance: NA; CDR3aa: CASSYDRDGYTF; CDR3nt: TGTGCCAGCAGCTACGACAGGGATGGCTACACCTTC
v_gene: TRBV11-3; d_gene: NA; j_gene: TRBJ1-3; abundance: once; CDR3aa: CASSARGAGNTIYF; CDR3nt: TGTGCCAGCAGCGCCCGAGGTGCTGGAAACACCATATATTTT
v_gene: TRBV5-1; d_gene: NA; j_gene: TRBJ2-5; abundance: NA; CDR3aa: CASSSGGETQYF; CDR3nt: TGCGCCAGCAGCTCAGGAGGAGAGACCCAGTACTTC
v_gene: TRBV5-1; d_gene: NA; j_gene: TRBJ2-7; abundance: NA; CDR3aa: CASSSLQGYEQYF; CDR3nt: TGCGCCAGCAGCTCGCTACAGGGCTACGAGCAGTACTTC
v_gene: TRBV7-2; d_gene: NA; j_gene: TRBJ1-2; abundance: NA; CDR3aa: CASSLVDTYGYTF; CDR3nt: TGTGCCAGCAGCTTAGTTGACACCTATGGCTACACCTTC
v_gene: TRBV5-1; d_gene: NA; j_gene: TRBJ2-3; abundance: once; CDR3aa: CASSLGLGMGTQYF; CDR3nt: TGCGCCAGCAGCTTGGGACTGGGTATGGGTACGCAGTATTTT
v_gene: TRBV9; d_gene: NA; j_gene: TRBJ2-2; abundance: few; CDR3aa: CASSVTGQIPGELFF; CDR3nt: TGTGCCAGCAGCGTCACAGGACAAATCCCCGGGGAGCTGTTTTTT
v_gene: TRBV5-4; d_gene: TRBD1; j_gene: TRBJ2-7; abundance: NA; CDR3aa: CASTRSGTGPYEQYF; CDR3nt: TGTGCCAGCACCCGGTCCGGGACAGGGCCCTACGAGCAGTACTTC
v_gene: TRBV5-1; d_gene: TRBD1; j_gene: TRBJ2-1; abundance: once; CDR3aa: CASGQGAYNEQFF; CDR3nt: TGCGCCAGCGGGCAGGGGGCATACAATGAGCAGTTCTTC
v_gene: TRBV27; d_gene: NA; j_gene: TRBJ2-5; abundance: NA; CDR3aa: CASRKGLGRWETQYF; CDR3nt: TGTGCCAGCCGCAAGGGTTTGGGCCGTTGGGAGACCCAGTACTTC
v_gene: TRBV20-1; d_gene: NA; j_gene: TRBJ1-2; abundance: NA; CDR3aa: CSAIGGYGYTF; CDR3nt: TGCAGTGCTATAGGAGGATATGGCTACACCTTC
v_gene: TRBV6-5; d_gene: TRBD1; j_gene: TRBJ1-2; abundance: NA; CDR3aa: CASSRQGNGRYGYTF; CDR3nt: TGTGCCAGCAGTCGACAGGGTAACGGACGCTATGGCTACACCTTC
v_gene: TRBV5-1; d_gene: NA; j_gene: TRBJ2-2; abundance: NA; CDR3aa: CASSWGEGELFF; CDR3nt: TGCGCCAGCAGCTGGGGGGAAGGGGAGCTGTTTTTT
v_gene: TRBV11-3; d_gene: TRBD2; j_gene: TRBJ2-1; abundance: NA; CDR3aa: CASSLRLAGPYNEQFF; CDR3nt: TGTGCCAGCAGCTTGAGACTAGCGGGTCCTTACAATGAGCAGTTCTTC
v_gene: TRBV9; d_gene: TRBD2; j_gene: TRBJ2-1; abundance: NA; CDR3aa: CASSISSGSSYNEQFF; CDR3nt: TGTGCCAGCAGCATTTCGAGCGGGAGCTCCTACAATGAGCAGTTCTTC
v_gene: TRBV4-1; d_gene: TRBD2; j_gene: TRBJ2-7; abundance: once; CDR3aa: CASSQEKRGRDEQYF; CDR3nt: TGCGCCAGCAGCCAAGAAAAGCGGGGGCGGGACGAGCAGTACTTC
v_gene: TRBV18; d_gene: NA; j_gene: TRBJ2-7; abundance: NA; CDR3aa: CASSPLGGYEQYF; CDR3nt: TGTGCCAGCTCACCCCTCGGGGGCTACGAGCAGTACTTC
v_gene: TRBV10-2; d_gene: TRBD2; j_gene: TRBJ2-3; abundance: NA; CDR3aa: CASRSSGGIDTQYF; CDR3nt: TGCGCCAGCAGGTCTAGCGGGGGGATAGATACGCAGTATTTT
v_gene: TRBV30; d_gene: NA; j_gene: TRBJ1-2; abundance: NA; CDR3aa: CACPRRGRESYGYTF; CDR3nt: TGTGCCTGTCCGAGAAGGGGTAGGGAGAGCTATGGCTACACCTTC
v_gene: TRBV6-5; d_gene: NA; j_gene: TRBJ2-3; abundance: few; CDR3aa: CASSYGAQGTDTQYF; CDR3nt: TGTGCCAGCAGTTACGGGGCTCAGGGTACAGATACGCAGTATTTT
v_gene: TRBV2; d_gene: NA; j_gene: TRBJ1-2; abundance: NA; CDR3aa: CASTTMVANYGYTF; CDR3nt: TGTGCCAGCACCACAATGGTAGCTAACTATGGCTACACCTTC
v_gene: TRBV9; d_gene: TRBD1; j_gene: TRBJ1-6; abundance: NA; CDR3aa: CASSAGTGGRYNSPLHF; CDR3nt: TGTGCCAGCAGCGCAGGGACAGGGGGTCGTTATAATTCACCCCTCCACTTT
v_gene: TRBV5-1; d_gene: NA; j_gene: TRBJ2-7; abundance: NA; CDR3aa: CASSALSYEQYF; CDR3nt: TGCGCCAGCAGCGCGCTCTCCTACGAGCAGTACTTC
v_gene: TRBV5-1; d_gene: NA; j_gene: TRBJ2-5; abundance: NA; CDR3aa: CASSLLTQETQYF; CDR3nt: TGCGCCAGCAGCTTGCTGACCCAAGAGACCCAGTACTTC
v_gene: TRBV6-5; d_gene: TRBD2; j_gene: TRBJ2-3; abundance: NA; CDR3aa: CASSYSWTSGVDTQYF; CDR3nt: TGTGCCAGCAGTTACTCGTGGACTAGCGGGGTAGATACGCAGTATTTT
v_gene: TRBV5-6; d_gene: TRBD1; j_gene: TRBJ2-7; abundance: NA; CDR3aa: CASSWPGTGGGYEQYF; CDR3nt: TGTGCCAGCAGCTGGCCCGGGACAGGGGGCGGCTACGAGCAGTACTTC
v_gene: TRBV10-1; d_gene: NA; j_gene: TRBJ2-1; abundance: NA; CDR3aa: CASSDLQGDFGEQFF; CDR3nt: TGCGCCAGCAGTGATTTACAGGGAGATTTTGGTGAGCAGTTCTTC
v_gene: TRBV5-1; d_gene: NA; j_gene: TRBJ2-1; abundance: NA; CDR3aa: CASRLSLTQEQFF; CDR3nt: TGCGCCAGCAGGTTGAGTCTTACCCAAGAGCAGTTCTTC
v_gene: TRBV5-1; d_gene: NA; j_gene: TRBJ1-2; abundance: NA; CDR3aa: CASSLGGARDDGGYTF; CDR3nt: TGCGCCAGCAGCTTGGGAGGGGCCCGGGACGATGGTGGCTACACCTTC
v_gene: TRBV28; d_gene: NA; j_gene: TRBJ2-1; abundance: NA; CDR3aa: CASAAYNEQFF; CDR3nt: TGTGCCAGTGCCGCCTACAATGAGCAGTTCTTC
v_gene: TRBV7-2; d_gene: TRBD1; j_gene: TRBJ1-1; abundance: once; CDR3aa: CASSSGQGNMAAEAFF; CDR3nt: TGTGCCAGCAGCTCGGGACAGGGTAACATGGCGGCTGAAGCTTTCTTT
v_gene: TRBV6-4; d_gene: NA; j_gene: TRBJ2-7; abundance: NA; CDR3aa: CASRQRDEQYF; CDR3nt: TGTGCCAGCAGGCAGAGGGACGAGCAGTACTTC
v_gene: TRBV10-3; d_gene: NA; j_gene: TRBJ1-2; abundance: NA; CDR3aa: CAISEGQSYGYTF; CDR3nt: TGTGCCATCAGTGAAGGACAGTCCTATGGCTACACCTTC